This TCR beta chain was obtained from a study of CD8+ T cells in alopecia areata. Punch biopsies of lesional scalp, plus peripheral blood, were taken from alopecia areata patients. A few counts support this clone. Trimming took off 4 bases at V and 7 bases at J, with 20 bases between the two ends. Germline V CDR1 and CDR2: SNHLY, FYNNEI. This CDR3 is built from 15 residues. Extracted RNA was reverse transcribed, and the resulting cDNA served as sequencing template. The table came from immunoSEQ multiplex PCR; TCRdb's copy has only in-frame clones and leaves some out. The sample has over 10,000 clones; 61% are singletons.

The chain carries TRBV2 and TRBJ2-7; tentatively, D is TRBD2 (5 bases). This receptor was taken from a human donor with alopecia areata. Sequencing was done on a sample of skin. The CDR3 sequence is CASSGRVNTEAEQYF. In DNA, the CDR3 is TGTGCCAGCAGTGGCCGGGTCAACACGGAGGCGGAGCAGTACTTC. The variable domain in full, with the rest retrieved from reference TRBV2 and TRBJ2-7, is EPEVTQTPSHQVTQMGQEVILRCVPISNHLYFYWYRQILGQKVEFLVSFYNNEISEKSEIFDDQFSVERPDGSNFTLKIRSTKLEDSAMYFCASSGRVNTEAEQYFGPGTRLTVT.